This TCR beta chain was profiled in a study of monozygotic twins with inflammatory bowel disease. The germline V gene encodes CDR1 SGHRS and CDR2 YFSETQ. This CDR3 comprises 13 residues. Each CDR3 protein gets one entry in TCRdb, which reprocessed the 5' RACE reads and gives no DNA. This sample's table has roughly 90,000 distinct CDR3 sequences. Regarding this clonotype: Its specificity is not known.

Overall study findings and caveats: Fewer shared clonotypes with others were found in IBD patients than in healthy twins, especially with disease activity.

Material for sequencing was blood. The clonotype was recovered from a human donor with ulcerative colitis or Crohn's disease, or a healthy co-twin of an affected twin (not recorded which). The chain carries TRBV5-1 and TRBJ2-5. CDR3 in amino acids: CASSWYDGETQYF.